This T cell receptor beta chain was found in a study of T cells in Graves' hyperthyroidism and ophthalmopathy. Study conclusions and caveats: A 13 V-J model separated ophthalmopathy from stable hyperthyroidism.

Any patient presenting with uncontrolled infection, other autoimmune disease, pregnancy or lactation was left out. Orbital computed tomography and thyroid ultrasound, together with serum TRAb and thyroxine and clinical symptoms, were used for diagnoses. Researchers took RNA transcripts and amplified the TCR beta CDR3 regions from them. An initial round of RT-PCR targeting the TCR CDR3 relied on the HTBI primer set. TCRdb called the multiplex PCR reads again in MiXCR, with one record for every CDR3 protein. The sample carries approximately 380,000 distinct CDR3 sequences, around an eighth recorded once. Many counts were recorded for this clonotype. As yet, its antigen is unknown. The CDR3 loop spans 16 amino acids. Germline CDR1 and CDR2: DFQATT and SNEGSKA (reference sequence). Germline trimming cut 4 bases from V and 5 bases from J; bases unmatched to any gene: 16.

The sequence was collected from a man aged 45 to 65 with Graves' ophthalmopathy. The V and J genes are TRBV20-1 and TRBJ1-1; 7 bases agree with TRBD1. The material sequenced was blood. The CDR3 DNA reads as TGCAGTGCTACCAGGGGGGGCGCGCTTCGTTTTACTGAAGCTTTCTTT. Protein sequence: CSATRGGALRFTEAFF.